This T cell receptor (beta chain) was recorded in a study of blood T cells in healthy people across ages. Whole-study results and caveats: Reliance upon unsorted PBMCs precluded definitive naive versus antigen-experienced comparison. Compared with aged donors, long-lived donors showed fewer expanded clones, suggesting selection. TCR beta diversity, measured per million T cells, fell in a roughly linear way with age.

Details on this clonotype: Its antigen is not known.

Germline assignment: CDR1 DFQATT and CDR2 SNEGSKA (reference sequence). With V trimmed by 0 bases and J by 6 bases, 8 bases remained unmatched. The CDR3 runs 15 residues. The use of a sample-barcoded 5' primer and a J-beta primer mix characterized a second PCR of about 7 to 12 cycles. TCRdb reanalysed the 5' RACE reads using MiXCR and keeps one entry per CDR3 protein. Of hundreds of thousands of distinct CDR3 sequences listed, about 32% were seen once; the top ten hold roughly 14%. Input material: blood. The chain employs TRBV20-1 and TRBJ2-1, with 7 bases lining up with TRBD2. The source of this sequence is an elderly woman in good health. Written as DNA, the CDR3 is TGCAGTGCTAGAGATCAATCGGGAGGTCGCAATGAGCAGTTCTTC. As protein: CSARDQSGGRNEQFF.